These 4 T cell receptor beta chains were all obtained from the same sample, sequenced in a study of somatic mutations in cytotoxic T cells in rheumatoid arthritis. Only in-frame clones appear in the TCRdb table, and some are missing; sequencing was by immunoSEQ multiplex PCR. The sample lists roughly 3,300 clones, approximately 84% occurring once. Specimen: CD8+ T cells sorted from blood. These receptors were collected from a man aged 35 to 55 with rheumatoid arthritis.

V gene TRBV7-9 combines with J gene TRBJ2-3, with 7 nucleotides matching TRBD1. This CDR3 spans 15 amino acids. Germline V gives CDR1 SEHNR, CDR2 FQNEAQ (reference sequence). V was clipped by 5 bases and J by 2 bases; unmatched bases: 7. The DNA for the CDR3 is TGTGCCAGCAGCGCTTCCACAGGGGACACAGATACGCAGTATTTT. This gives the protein CASSASTGDTDTQYF.

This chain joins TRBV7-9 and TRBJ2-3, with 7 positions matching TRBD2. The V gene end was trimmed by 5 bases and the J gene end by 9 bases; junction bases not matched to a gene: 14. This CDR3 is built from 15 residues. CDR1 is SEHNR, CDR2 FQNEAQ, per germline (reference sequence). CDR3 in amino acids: CASSTSGTIFGTQYF. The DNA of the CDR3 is TGTGCCAGCAGCACCTCCGGGACTATCTTCGGCACGCAGTATTTT.

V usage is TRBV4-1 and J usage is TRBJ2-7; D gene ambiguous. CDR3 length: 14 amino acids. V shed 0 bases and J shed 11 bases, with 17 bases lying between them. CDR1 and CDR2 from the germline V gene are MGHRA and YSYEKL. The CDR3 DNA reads TGCGCCAGCAGCCAAGATCATGGCTTAATTGTGGAGTACTTC. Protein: CASSQDHGLIVEYF.

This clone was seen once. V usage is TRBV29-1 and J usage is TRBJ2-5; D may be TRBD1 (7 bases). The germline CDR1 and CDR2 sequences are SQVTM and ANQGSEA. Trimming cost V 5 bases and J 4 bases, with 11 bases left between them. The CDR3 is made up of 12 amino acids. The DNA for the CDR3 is TGCAGCGTTCTCCAGGGGGGAGAGACCCAGTACTTC. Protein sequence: CSVLQGGETQYF.